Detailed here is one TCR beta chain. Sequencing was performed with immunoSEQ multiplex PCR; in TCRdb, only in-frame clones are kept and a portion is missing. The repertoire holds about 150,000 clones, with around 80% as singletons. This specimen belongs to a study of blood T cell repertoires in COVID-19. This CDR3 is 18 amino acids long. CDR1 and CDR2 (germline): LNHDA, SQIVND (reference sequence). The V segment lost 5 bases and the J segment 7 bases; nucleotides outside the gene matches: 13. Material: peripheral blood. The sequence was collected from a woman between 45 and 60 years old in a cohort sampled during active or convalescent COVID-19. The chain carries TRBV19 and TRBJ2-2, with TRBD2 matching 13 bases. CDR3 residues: CASSPRTSGGPAGGELFF. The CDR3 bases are TGTGCCAGTAGTCCCCGGACTAGCGGGGGCCCCGCGGGCGGGGAGCTGTTTTTT.